The sequence of this T cell receptor (beta chain) was determined in a study of Graves' ophthalmopathy and Graves' hyperthyroidism. This clonotype was observed many times. The antigen is not known. Overall study results and limits: The majority of expanded thyroid clonotypes above 0.001 frequency also occurred in blood.

The CDR3 totals 16 residues. Looked up from germline, CDR1 is SGHTS and CDR2 is YDEGEE. Between the trimmed V and J ends, which lost 0 bases and 7 bases, there was a span of 17 bases. RNA transcripts were the template, and TCR beta CDR3 regions were amplified from them. Amplification began with first-round RT-PCR using HTBI primers, then second-round multiplex PCR was performed. TCRdb itself ran the multiplex PCR reads through MiXCR, one entry per CDR3 protein. The table has around 660,000 distinct CDR3 sequences, about two fifths seen once; the top ten hold more than 3%. The study enrolled ophthalmopathy donors with moderate-to-severe activity, CAS ≥3, NOSPECS ≥4 and duration under 3 months.

The chain is built from TRBV5-8 and TRBJ1-5, with D possibly being TRBD1 (5 bases). Input material: peripheral blood. The clonotype comes from an adult man with Graves' ophthalmopathy. The chain's CDR3 is CASSLGPPGAGQPQHF. DNA for the CDR3: TGTGCCAGCAGCTTGGGCCCTCCCGGGGCAGGGCAGCCCCAGCATTTT. Together with reference TRBV5-8 and TRBJ1-5, the CDR3 gives the full variable domain: EAGVTQSPTHLIKTRGQQATLRCSPISGHTSVYWYQQALGLGLQFLLWYDEGEERNRGNFPPRFSGRQFPNYSSELNVNALELEDSALYLCASSLGPPGAGQPQHFGDGTRLSIL.